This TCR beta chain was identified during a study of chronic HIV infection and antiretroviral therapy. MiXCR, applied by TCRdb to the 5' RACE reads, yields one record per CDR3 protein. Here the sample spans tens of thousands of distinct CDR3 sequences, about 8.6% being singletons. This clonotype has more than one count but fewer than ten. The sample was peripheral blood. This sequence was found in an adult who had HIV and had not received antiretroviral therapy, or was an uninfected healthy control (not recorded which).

The CDR3 sequence: CSVSGTGNSGANVLTF. For the CDR3, the DNA is TGCAGCGTGTCCGGGACAGGGAACTCTGGGGCCAACGTCCTGACTTTC. The chain is built from TRBV29-1 and TRBJ2-6; TRBD1 matches 9 bases. The germline gives CDR1 SQVTM, CDR2 ANQGSEA. The junction had 6 bases not matched to a gene; V was cut back by 6 bases and J by 0 bases. This CDR3 spans 16 amino acids.